These 12 T cell receptor beta chains were sequenced from one sample in a study of blood T cells in healthy people across ages (dated by TCRdb to about 2015). Library construction relied on 5' RACE. This sample was sequenced with an Illumina HiSeq 2500. A second PCR of 7 to 11 cycles was run with a J-beta primer mix and a sample-barcoded 5' primer. TCRdb redid the processing of the public reads, applying fastp at Q25 and MiXCR, and retained in-frame beta chains. Every distinct CDR3 protein forms one entry, paired with its most common genes and DNA. The sample data list 750,000 to 950,000 distinct CDR3 sequences, and 53% of these were observed just once. Together, the top ten hold approximately 40% of the sample. Sample: blood. The receptor source for this set is a man at least 80 years old in good health.

The rearrangement joins TRBV29-1 to TRBJ2-7, with 9 bases aligning to TRBD1. Germline CDR1 is SQVTM and CDR2 is ANQGSEA. This CDR3 is 13 amino acids long. Trimming cost V 7 bases and J 3 bases; bases outside gene matches: 7. The CDR3 region is CSGEGQGFYEQYF. CDR3 coding DNA: TGCAGCGGTGAGGGACAGGGATTCTACGAGCAGTACTTC.

In this sample, this clonotype turned up a few times. The V gene is TRBV29-1, the J gene TRBJ1-2, with 9 bases matching TRBD1. Germline V gives CDR1 SQVTM, CDR2 ANQGSEA. Trimming at V came to 7 bases and at J to 8 bases, leaving 5 bases not matched to a gene. This CDR3 contains 11 residues. DNA for the CDR3: TGCAGCGCATCAGACAGGGGGGGCTACACCTTC. Translated: CSASDRGGYTF.

The rearrangement links TRBV6-2 or TRBV6-3 to TRBJ2-4, with D unclear. The V gene lost 1 base and the J gene lost 3 bases, with 4 bases spanning the gap. The CDR3 loop spans 13 amino acids. Germline CDR1 is MNHEY and CDR2 is SVGEGT. The CDR3 region has the DNA TGTGCCAGCAGTTACTTGGGCAAAAACATTCAGTACTTC. It codes for CASSYLGKNIQYF.

Comments on this clonotype: A junction end diverges from the germline sequence, so it may reflect a read error. V gene TRBV7-9 combines with J gene TRBJ2-1; TRBD2 is a possible D gene (5 bases). This CDR3 has 14 residues. In germline, CDR1 is SEHNR, CDR2 FQNEAQ (reference sequence). This CDR3 reads CAGSSGPEGNEQFF. The CDR3 DNA reads as TGTGCCGGCAGCTCCGGACCCGAGGGCAATGAGCAGTTCTTC.

A word on this clonotype: A much larger clone is a single base away; this may be a read error. The chain is built from TRBV20-1 and TRBJ2-7; TRBD1 matches at 9 bases. V shed 7 bases and J 3 bases; nucleotides not matched to a gene: 10. The CDR3 covers 14 residues. The germline V gene encodes CDR1 DFQATT and CDR2 SNEGSKA (reference sequence). CDR3 in DNA: TGCAGTGGCCGATCACAGGGGGCTAACTACGAGCAGTACTTC. Protein product: CSGRSQGANYEQYF.

The genes are TRBV25-1 and TRBJ2-7, with D possibly matching TRBD2 (6 bases). Germline loops: CDR1 MGHDK, CDR2 SYGVNS. The V and J ends lost 5 bases and 7 bases respectively, with 21 bases between them. The CDR3 has 15 residues. The CDR3 sequence is CASSPGGFWYNEQYF. CDR3 in DNA: TGTGCCAGCAGTCCTGGGGGGTTTTGGTACAATGAGCAGTACTTC.

Only a few counts were recorded for this clonotype. V usage is TRBV29-1 and J usage is TRBJ2-1; D gene ambiguous. CDR3 length: 10 amino acids. V was shortened by 4 bases and J by 5 bases, with 3 bases between the two germline ends. The germline V gene encodes CDR1 SQVTM and CDR2 ANQGSEA. CDR3 amino acids: CSVAHNEQFF. The CDR3 DNA reads TGCAGCGTTGCCCACAATGAGCAGTTCTTC.

There are a few counts of this clonotype. This chain joins TRBV6-1 and TRBJ1-6; TRBD1 agrees at 7 bases. V dropped 4 bases and J dropped 3; count of bases not matched to a gene: 9. The CDR3 runs to 17 residues. Germline lookup yields CDR1 MNHNS and CDR2 SASEGT. In nucleotides, the CDR3 is TGTGCCAGCAGTGCGGGACAGCGATCCGACTATAATTCACCCCTCCACTTT. It translates to CASSAGQRSDYNSPLHF.

This clonotype was seen once. The J gene is TRBJ2-2, the V gene TRBV25-1; 11 positions agree with TRBD2. Trimming at V came to 8 bases and at J to 3 bases, leaving 5 bases not matched to a gene. This CDR3 spans 15 amino acids. CDR1 is MGHDK, CDR2 SYGVNS, per germline. CDR3 residues: CASSGLAAYTGELFF. DNA for the CDR3: TGTGCCAGCTCGGGACTAGCGGCTTACACCGGGGAGCTGTTTTTT.

Regarding this clonotype: Possible read error: a much larger clone is one base away. This chain uses TRBV7-3 with TRBJ2-1; the D gene is possibly TRBD2 (6 bases). This CDR3 region has 13 residues. CDR1 is SGHTA, CDR2 FQGTGA, per germline. V shed 4 bases and J shed 10 bases, with 14 bases lying between them. The CDR3 sequence is CASSSTGGYEQFF. In nucleotides, the CDR3 is TGTGCCAGCAGCTCAACCGGAGGGTACGAGCAGTTCTTC.

The chain employs TRBV10-3 and TRBJ2-7; TRBD2 is a possible D gene (5 bases). The V gene lost 3 bases and the J gene lost 7 bases, with 10 bases spanning the gap. CDR3 length: 12 residues. The V gene's germline CDR1 is ENHRY and CDR2 SYGVKD. Here the CDR3 reads CAISDYGGEQYF. The CDR3 region has the DNA TGTGCCATCAGTGACTATGGAGGAGAGCAGTACTTC.

The chain recombines TRBV11-1 with TRBJ2-3; tentative D call: TRBD2 (5 bases). This CDR3 is built from 14 residues. CDR1 and CDR2 from the germline V gene are SGHAT and FQDESV (reference sequence). Trimming removed 7 bases at V and 4 bases at J, with 15 bases between. CDR3 DNA sequence: TGTGCCAGCACCATTTACGAGGGCGCAGATACGCAGTATTTT. This codes for CASTIYEGADTQYF.